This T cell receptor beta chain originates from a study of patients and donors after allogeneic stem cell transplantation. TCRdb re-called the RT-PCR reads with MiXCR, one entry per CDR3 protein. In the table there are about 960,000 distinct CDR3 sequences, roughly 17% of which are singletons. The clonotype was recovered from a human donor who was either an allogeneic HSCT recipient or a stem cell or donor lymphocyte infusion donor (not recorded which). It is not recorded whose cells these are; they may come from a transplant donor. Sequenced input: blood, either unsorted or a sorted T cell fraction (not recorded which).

CDR3 in amino acids: CASSEQGYKDVLTF. The CDR3 DNA reads TGTGCCAGCAGCGAACAAGGTTATAAGGACGTCCTGACTTTC. The chain combines TRBV9 with TRBJ2-6; D is unclear. This CDR3 is 14 amino acids long. V lost 3 bases and J lost 11, with 15 bases in between. Germline V gives CDR1 SGDLS, CDR2 YYNGEE.